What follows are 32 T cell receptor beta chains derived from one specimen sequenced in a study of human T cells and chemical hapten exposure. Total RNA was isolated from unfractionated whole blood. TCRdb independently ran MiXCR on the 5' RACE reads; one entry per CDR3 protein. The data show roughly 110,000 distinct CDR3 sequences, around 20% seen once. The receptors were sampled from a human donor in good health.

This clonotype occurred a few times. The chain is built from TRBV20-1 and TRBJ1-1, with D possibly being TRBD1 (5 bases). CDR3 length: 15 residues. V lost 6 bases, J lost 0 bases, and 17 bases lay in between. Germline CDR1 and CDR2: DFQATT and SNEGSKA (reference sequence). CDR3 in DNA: TGCAGTGCCATTGGCCCGGGACCCCTGAACACTGAAGCTTTCTTT. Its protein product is CSAIGPGPLNTEAFF.

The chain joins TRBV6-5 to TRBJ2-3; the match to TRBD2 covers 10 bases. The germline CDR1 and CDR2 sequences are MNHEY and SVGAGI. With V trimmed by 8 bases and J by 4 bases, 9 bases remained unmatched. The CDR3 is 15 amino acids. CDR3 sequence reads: CASGKAGGLADTQYF. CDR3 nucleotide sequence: TGTGCCAGCGGGAAAGCGGGAGGGCTTGCAGATACGCAGTATTTT.

This CDR3 reads CASSYSTGKWNTEAFF. DNA of the CDR3: TGTGCCAGCAGTTACTCGACAGGGAAATGGAACACTGAAGCTTTCTTT. This rearrangement joins TRBV6-2 or TRBV6-3 to TRBJ1-1, with 7 bases fitting TRBD1. The CDR3 spans 16 residues. Per germline, CDR1 MNHEY and CDR2 SVGEGT. V was clipped by 0 bases and J by 1 base; unmatched bases: 5.

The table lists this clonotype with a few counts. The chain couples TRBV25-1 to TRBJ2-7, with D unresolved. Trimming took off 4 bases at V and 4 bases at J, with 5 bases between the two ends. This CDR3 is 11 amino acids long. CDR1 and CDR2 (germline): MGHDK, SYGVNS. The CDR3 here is CASSAVYEQYF. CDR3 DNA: TGTGCCAGCAGTGCAGTTTACGAGCAGTACTTC.

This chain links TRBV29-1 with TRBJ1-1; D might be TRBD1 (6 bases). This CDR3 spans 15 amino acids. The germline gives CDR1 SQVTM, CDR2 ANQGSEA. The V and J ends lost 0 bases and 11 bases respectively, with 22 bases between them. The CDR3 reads CSVEDHRDRRFGAFF. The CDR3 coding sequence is TGCAGCGTTGAAGATCACCGAGACAGGAGGTTTGGGGCTTTCTTT.

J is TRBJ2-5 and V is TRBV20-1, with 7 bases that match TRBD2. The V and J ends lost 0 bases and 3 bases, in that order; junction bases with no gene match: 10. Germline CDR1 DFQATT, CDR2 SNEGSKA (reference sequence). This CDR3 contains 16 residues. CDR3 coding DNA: TGCAGTGCTAGAGAGTCAAGCGGGAAGGGGAAAGAGACCCAGTACTTC. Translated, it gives CSARESSGKGKETQYF.

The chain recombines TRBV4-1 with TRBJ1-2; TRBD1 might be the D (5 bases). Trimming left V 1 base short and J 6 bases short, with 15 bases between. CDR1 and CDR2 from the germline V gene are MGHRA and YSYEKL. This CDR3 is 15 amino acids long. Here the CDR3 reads CASSQVQGNADGYTF. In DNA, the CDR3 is TGCGCCAGCAGCCAAGTCCAGGGTAATGCTGATGGCTACACCTTC.

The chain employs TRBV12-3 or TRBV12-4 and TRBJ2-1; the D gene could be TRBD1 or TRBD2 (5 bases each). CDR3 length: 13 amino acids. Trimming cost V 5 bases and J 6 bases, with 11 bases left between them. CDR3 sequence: CASSLGTFNEQFF. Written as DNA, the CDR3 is TGTGCCAGCAGTCTCGGGACGTTCAATGAGCAGTTCTTC.

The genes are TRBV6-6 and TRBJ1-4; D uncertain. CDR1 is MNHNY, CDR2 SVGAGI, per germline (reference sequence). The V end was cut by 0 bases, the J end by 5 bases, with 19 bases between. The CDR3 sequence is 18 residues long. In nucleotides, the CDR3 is TGTGCCAGCAGTTACTCAAGCAAGGGAGACAAGCGCAATGAAAAACTGTTTTTT. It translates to CASSYSSKGDKRNEKLFF.

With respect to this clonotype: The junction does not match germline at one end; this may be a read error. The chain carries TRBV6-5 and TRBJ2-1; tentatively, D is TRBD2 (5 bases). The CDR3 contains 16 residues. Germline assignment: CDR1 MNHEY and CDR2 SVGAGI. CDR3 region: CASSYEGVLSNNEQFF. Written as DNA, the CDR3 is TGTGCCAGCAGTTACGAGGGAGTACTCTCCAACAATGAGCAGTTCTTC.

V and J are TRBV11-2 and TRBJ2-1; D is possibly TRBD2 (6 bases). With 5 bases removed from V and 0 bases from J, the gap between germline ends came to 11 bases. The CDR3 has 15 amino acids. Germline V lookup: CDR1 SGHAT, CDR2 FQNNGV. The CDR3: CASSPGTGSYNEQFF. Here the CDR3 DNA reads TGTGCCAGCAGCCCCGGGACTGGCTCCTACAATGAGCAGTTCTTC.

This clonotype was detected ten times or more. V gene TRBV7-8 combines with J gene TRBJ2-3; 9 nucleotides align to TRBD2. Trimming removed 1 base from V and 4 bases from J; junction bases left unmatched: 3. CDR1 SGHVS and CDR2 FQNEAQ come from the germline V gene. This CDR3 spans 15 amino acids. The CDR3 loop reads CASSLGGRGADTQYF. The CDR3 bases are TGTGCCAGCAGCTTAGGCGGGAGGGGGGCAGATACGCAGTATTTT.

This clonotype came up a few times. The CDR3 loop reads CASSSSRAGGLNTEAFF. The CDR3 nucleotides are TGTGCCAGCAGCTCCTCCCGGGCCGGGGGCCTGAACACTGAAGCTTTCTTT. The chain couples TRBV11-1 to TRBJ1-1; D is perhaps TRBD1 (6 bases). Germline CDR1 SGHAT, CDR2 FQDESV (reference sequence). Trimming took 4 bases from V and 0 from J, leaving 18 bases between them. The CDR3 length is 17 residues.

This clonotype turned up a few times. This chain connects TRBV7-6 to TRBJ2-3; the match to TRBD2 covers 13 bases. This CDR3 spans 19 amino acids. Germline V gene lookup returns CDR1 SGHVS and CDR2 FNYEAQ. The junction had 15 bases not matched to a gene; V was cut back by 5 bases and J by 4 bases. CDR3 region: CASSPRARTSGRVADTQYF. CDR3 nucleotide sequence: TGTGCCAGCAGCCCACGCGCTCGGACTAGCGGGAGAGTAGCAGATACGCAGTATTTT.

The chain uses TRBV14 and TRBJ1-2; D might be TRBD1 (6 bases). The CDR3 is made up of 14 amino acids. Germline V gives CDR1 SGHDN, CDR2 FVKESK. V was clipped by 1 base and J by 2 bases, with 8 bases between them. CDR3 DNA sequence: TGTGCCAGCAGCCAAGTGGACAGAAACTATGGCTACACCTTC. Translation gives CASSQVDRNYGYTF. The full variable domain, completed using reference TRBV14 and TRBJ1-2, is EAGVTQFPSHSVIEKGQTVTLRCDPISGHDNLYWYRRVMGKEIKFLLHFVKESKQDESGMPNNRFLAERTGGTYSTLKVQPAELEDSGVYFCASSQVDRNYGYTFGSGTRLTVV.

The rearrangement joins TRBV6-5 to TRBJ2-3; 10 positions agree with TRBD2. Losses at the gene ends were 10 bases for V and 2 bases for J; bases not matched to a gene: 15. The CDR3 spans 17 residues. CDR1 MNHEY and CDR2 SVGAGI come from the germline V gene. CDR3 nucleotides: TGTGCCACCGTCAGCGGGAGGGCCCCCCCCTACACAGATACGCAGTATTTT. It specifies CATVSGRAPPYTDTQYF.

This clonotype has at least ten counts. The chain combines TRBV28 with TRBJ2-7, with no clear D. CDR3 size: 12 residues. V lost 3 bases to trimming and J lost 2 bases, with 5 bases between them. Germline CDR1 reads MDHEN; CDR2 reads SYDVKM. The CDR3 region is CASSFSTYEQYF. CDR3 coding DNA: TGTGCCAGCAGTTTTAGCACCTACGAGCAGTACTTC. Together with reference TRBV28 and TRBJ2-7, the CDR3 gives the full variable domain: DVKVTQSSRYLVKRTGEKVFLECVQDMDHENMFWYRQDPGLGLRLIYFSYDVKMKEKGDIPEGYSVSREKKERFSLILESASTNQTSMYLCASSFSTYEQYFGPGTRLTVT.

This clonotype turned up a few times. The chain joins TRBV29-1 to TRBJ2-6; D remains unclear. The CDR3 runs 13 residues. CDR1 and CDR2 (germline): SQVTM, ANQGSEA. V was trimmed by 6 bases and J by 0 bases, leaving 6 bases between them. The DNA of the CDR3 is TGCAGCGTAGCCACCTCTGGGGCCAACGTCCTGACTTTC. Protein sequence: CSVATSGANVLTF.

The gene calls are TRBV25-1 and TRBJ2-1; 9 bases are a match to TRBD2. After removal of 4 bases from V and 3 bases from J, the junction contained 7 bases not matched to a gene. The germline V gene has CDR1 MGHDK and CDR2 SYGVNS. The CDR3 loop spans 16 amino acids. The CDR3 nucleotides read TGTGCCAGCAGTGGAACCCTAGCGGGAAACTACAATGAGCAGTTCTTC. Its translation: CASSGTLAGNYNEQFF.

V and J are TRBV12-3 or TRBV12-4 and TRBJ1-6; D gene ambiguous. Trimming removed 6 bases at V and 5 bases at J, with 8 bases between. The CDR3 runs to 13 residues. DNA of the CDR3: TGTGCCAGCAGCCGGGCAGATAATTCACCCCTCCACTTT. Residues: CASSRADNSPLHF.

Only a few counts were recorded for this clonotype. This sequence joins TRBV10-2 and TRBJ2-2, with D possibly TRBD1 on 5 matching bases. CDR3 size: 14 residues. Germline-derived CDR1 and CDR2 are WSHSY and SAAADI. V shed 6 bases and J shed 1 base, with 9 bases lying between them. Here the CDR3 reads CASRPDRNTGELFF. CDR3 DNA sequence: TGCGCCAGCAGACCAGACAGGAACACCGGGGAGCTGTTTTTT.

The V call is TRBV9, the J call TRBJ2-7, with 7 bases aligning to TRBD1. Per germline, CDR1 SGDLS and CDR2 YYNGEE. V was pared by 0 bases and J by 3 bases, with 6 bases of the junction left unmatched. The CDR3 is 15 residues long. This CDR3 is CASSVAETGLYEQYF. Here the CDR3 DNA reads TGTGCCAGCAGCGTAGCGGAGACAGGGCTCTACGAGCAGTACTTC.

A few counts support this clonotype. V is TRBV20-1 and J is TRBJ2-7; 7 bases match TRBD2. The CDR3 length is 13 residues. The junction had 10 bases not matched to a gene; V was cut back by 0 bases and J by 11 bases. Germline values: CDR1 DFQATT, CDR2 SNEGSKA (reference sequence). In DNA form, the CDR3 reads TGCAGTGCTAGAGATTGGGAGGGCCCAATTGAGTACTTC. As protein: CSARDWEGPIEYF.

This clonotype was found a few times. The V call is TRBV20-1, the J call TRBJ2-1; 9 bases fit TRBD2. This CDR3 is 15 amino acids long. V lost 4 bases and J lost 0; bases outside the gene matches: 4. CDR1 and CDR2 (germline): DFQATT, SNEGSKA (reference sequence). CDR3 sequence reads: CSATLAGRSYNEQFF. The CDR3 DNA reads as TGCAGTGCTACTCTAGCGGGACGCTCCTACAATGAGCAGTTCTTC.

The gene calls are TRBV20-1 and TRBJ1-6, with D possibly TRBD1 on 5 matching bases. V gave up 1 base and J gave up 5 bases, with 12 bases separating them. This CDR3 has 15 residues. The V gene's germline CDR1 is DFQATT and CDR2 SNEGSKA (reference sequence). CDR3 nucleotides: TGCAGTGCTAGAGTCCAGGGACCCGATAATTCACCCCTCCACTTT. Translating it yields CSARVQGPDNSPLHF.

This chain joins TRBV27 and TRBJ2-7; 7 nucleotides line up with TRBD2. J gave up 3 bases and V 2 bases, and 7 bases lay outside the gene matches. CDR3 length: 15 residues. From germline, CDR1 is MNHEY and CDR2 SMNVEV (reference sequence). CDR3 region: CASSLRLAAFYEQYF. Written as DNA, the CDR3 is TGTGCCAGCAGTTTAAGGCTAGCGGCCTTCTACGAGCAGTACTTC.

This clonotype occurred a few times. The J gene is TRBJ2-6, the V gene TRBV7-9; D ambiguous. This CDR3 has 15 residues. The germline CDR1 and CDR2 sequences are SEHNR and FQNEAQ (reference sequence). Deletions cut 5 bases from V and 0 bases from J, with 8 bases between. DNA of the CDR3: TGTGCCAGCAGCCTAGATACCTCTGGGGCCAACGTCCTGACTTTC. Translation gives CASSLDTSGANVLTF.

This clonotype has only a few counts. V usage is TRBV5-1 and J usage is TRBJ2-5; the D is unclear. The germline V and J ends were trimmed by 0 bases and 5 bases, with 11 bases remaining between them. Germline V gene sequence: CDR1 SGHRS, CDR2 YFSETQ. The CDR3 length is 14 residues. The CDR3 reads CASSLDLGTETQYF. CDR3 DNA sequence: TGCGCCAGCAGCTTGGATTTGGGAACCGAGACCCAGTACTTC. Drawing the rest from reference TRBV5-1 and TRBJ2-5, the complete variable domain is KAGVTQTPRYLIKTRGQQVTLSCSPISGHRSVSWYQQTPGQGLQFLFEYFSETQRNKGNFPGRFSGRQFSNSRSEMNVSTLELGDSALYLCASSLDLGTETQYFGPGTRLLVL.

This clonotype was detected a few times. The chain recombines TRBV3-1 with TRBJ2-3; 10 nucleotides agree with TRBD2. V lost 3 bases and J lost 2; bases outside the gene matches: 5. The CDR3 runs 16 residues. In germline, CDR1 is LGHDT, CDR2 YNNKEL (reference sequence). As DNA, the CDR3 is TGTGCCAGCAGCCAGCCACTAGCGGGGTCCACAGATACGCAGTATTTT. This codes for CASSQPLAGSTDTQYF.

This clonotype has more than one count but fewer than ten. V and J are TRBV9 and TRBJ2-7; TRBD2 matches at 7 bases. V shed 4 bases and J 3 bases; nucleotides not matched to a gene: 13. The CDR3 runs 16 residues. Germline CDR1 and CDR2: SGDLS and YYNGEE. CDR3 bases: TGTGCCAGCAGCCCCGGCCCAAGCGGGACTCACTACGAGCAGTACTTC. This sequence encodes CASSPGPSGTHYEQYF. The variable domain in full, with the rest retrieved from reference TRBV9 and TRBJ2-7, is DSGVTQTPKHLITATGQRVTLRCSPRSGDLSVYWYQQSLDQGLQFLIQYYNGEERAKGNILERFSAQQFPDLHSELNLSSLELGDSALYFCASSPGPSGTHYEQYFGPGTRLTVT.

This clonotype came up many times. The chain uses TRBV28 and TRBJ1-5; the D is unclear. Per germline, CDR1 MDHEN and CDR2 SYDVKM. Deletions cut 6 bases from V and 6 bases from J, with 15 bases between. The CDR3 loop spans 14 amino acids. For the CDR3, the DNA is TGTGCCAGCAGCCTGATGGCGGGAGGTCAGCCCCAGCATTTT. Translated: CASSLMAGGQPQHF.

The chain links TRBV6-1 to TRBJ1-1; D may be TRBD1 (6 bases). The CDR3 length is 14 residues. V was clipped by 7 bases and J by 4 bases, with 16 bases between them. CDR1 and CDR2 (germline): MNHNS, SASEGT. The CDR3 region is CASILLQGITEAFF. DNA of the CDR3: TGTGCCAGCATCCTTCTGCAGGGGATCACTGAAGCTTTCTTT.